This TCR beta chain was sequenced in a study of CD8+CD57+ T cells in acquired aplastic anemia. Study information: The average for DNA from sorted CD4+ and CD8+ cells was about 2.9 ug.

This CDR3 has 13 amino acids. CDR1 LNHDA and CDR2 SQIVND come from the germline V gene (reference sequence). Trimming pared 11 bases from V and 4 bases from J, leaving 18 bases between. As for this clonotype: The antigen is undetermined.

Selection for sequencing was limited to patients who had shown CD8+CD57+ cell expansion by flow cytometry. The cohort consisted entirely of patients having severe acquired aplastic anemia. At the time of blood sampling, patients had not yet received any therapy. Genomic DNA acted as the template from which TCR beta VDJ combination and CDR3 sequence profiling were carried out. One entry per CDR3 protein, called by TCRdb with MiXCR from the reads. The table records fewer than 85,000 distinct CDR3 sequences, around 70% of them present only once. Study-wide points: Common to patients and controls were 25 to 30 CD8+ CDR3 sequences.

The source material was sorted CD4+, CD8+, or CD8+CD57+ T cells (not recorded which) from PBMCs. The clonotype originates from a human donor with aplastic anemia. The chain is built from TRBV19 and TRBJ2-7; D may be TRBD1 (6 bases). The CDR3 protein is CAPPGTREYEQYF. CDR3 nucleotide sequence: TGTGCCCCACCCGGGACAAGGGAGTACGAGCAGTACTTC.